A single sample is the source of the 5 T cell receptor beta chains below, sequenced in a study of T cell repertoires in cytomegalovirus infection. TCRdb re-derived calls from the reads in MiXCR, one entry per CDR3 protein. Here the sample spans about 740,000 distinct CDR3 sequences, less than 40% being singletons. Sequencing input: PBMCs. Receptors originate from a human donor in good health (CMV status not recorded). Some clones in this sample may be carry-over from other donors' samples.

The table lists this clonotype with a few counts. The gene calls are TRBV11-2 and TRBJ1-1; 11 bases are a match to TRBD1. Germline assignment: CDR1 SGHAT and CDR2 FQNNGV. The CDR3 length is 16 residues. The V gene end was trimmed by 4 bases and the J gene end by 1 base; junction bases not matched to a gene: 5. The CDR3 DNA reads TGTGCCAGCAGCTCAGGGACAGGGGGGAAGAACACTGAAGCTTTCTTT. Protein: CASSSGTGGKNTEAFF.

The chain recombines TRBV6-5 with TRBJ2-7; D gene ambiguous. The V end was cut by 0 bases, the J end by 3 bases, with 18 bases between. The CDR3 has 17 amino acids. Germline V gives CDR1 MNHEY, CDR2 SVGAGI. CDR3 amino acids: CASSYSTRLSSVYEQYF. CDR3 coding DNA: TGTGCCAGCAGTTACTCGACCAGGTTAAGCAGTGTCTACGAGCAGTACTTC.

This clonotype has ten or more counts. This CDR3 reads CSARPGTSGTGELFF. CDR3 in DNA: TGCAGTGCTAGGCCCGGGACTAGCGGGACCGGGGAGCTGTTTTTT. This chain links TRBV20-1 with TRBJ2-2, with 12 positions matching TRBD2. Germline V gene sequence: CDR1 DFQATT, CDR2 SNEGSKA (reference sequence). The CDR3 is 15 residues long. J lost 5 bases, V lost 3 bases, and 4 bases had no gene match.

The count of this clonotype is one. The chain employs TRBV2 and TRBJ1-6; D is perhaps TRBD1 (5 bases). With 0 bases removed from V and 12 bases from J, the gap between germline ends came to 18 bases. The CDR3 has 16 residues. Germline CDR1 SNHLY, CDR2 FYNNEI. CDR3 amino acids: CASSEAAVVRVGPLHF. In DNA, the CDR3 is TGTGCCAGCAGTGAAGCGGCGGTGGTCAGGGTAGGACCCCTCCACTTT.

V gene TRBV28 combines with J gene TRBJ2-2, with 8 bases matching TRBD1. Germline V gives CDR1 MDHEN, CDR2 SYDVKM. This CDR3 spans 17 amino acids. Germline trimming cut 7 bases from V and 4 bases from J; bases unmatched to any gene: 14. The CDR3 region has the DNA TGTGCCAGCAACGATTACGTGACAGGGGTAGGCACCGGGGAGCTGTTTTTT. Encoded protein: CASNDYVTGVGTGELFF.